The present T cell receptor beta chain was sequenced within a study of T cells in Graves' hyperthyroidism and ophthalmopathy. Amplification yielded TCR beta CDR3 regions, with RNA transcripts as the source. In the first-round RT-PCR of the TCR CDR3, the HTBI primer set was used. Using its own MiXCR run on the multiplex PCR reads, TCRdb lists one record per CDR3 protein. The sample lists tens of thousands of distinct CDR3 sequences; approximately 46% were seen once. The CDR3 spans 14 residues. Germline V CDR1 and CDR2: SEHNR, FQNEAQ (reference sequence). Points on this clonotype: Relative to the germline gene, one junction end is altered; a read error may explain this.

Participants, patients aged 18 to 65, had newly diagnosed hyperthyroidism with a duration under 2 months. The gene calls are TRBV7-9 and TRBJ2-3; no definite D call. This receptor was taken from a woman aged 25 to 39 with Graves' hyperthyroidism. Input material: blood. CDR3 nucleotides: TGTGCCGGCAGCTTGGGTCTTAGCACAGATACGCAGTATTTT. Translating it yields CAGSLGLSTDTQYF.